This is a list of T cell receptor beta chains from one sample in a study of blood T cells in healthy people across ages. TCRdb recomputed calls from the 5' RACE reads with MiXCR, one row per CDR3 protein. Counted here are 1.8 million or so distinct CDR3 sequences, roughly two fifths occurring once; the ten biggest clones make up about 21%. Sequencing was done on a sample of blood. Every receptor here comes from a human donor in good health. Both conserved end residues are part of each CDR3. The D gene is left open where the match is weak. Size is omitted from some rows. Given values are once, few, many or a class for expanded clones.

CDR3nt: TGTGCCAGCAGTTACGGGCAGGGGTGCTATGGCTACACCTTC
CDR3aa: CASSYGQGCYGYTF
v_gene: TRBV6-2/TRBV6-3
d_gene: .
abundance: .
j_gene: TRBJ1-2

CDR3nt: TGTGCCAGCAGGGAGACAGGGGAGAACACTGAAGCTTTTTTT
CDR3aa: CASRETGENTEAFF
v_gene: TRBV12-3/TRBV12-4
d_gene: TRBD1
abundance: .
j_gene: TRBJ1-1

CDR3nt: TGTGCCAGCAGCAGGACAGGGATCGGCACTGAAGCTTTCTTT
CDR3aa: CASSRTGIGTEAFF
v_gene: TRBV6-5
d_gene: TRBD1
abundance: .
j_gene: TRBJ1-1

CDR3nt: TGCGCCAGCAGCCAATGGACAGACAATTCACCCCTCCACTTT
CDR3aa: CASSQWTDNSPLHF
v_gene: TRBV4-1
d_gene: .
abundance: .
j_gene: TRBJ1-6

CDR3nt: TGTGCCAGCAGTGCCGGGACTATTAAACCGGAGCTGTTTTTT
CDR3aa: CASSAGTIKPELFF
v_gene: TRBV12-3/TRBV12-4
d_gene: TRBD2
abundance: .
j_gene: TRBJ2-2

CDR3nt: TGTGCCAGCAGTCGCGGGGTCCCCTACGAGCAGTACTTC
CDR3aa: CASSRGVPYEQYF
v_gene: TRBV12-3/TRBV12-4
d_gene: .
abundance: many
j_gene: TRBJ2-7

CDR3nt: TGTGCCAGCAGTCGGGACTACCGGTCCTACGAGCAGTACTTC
CDR3aa: CASSRDYRSYEQYF
v_gene: TRBV27
d_gene: TRBD2
abundance: .
j_gene: TRBJ2-7

CDR3nt: TGTGCCACCAGTGACCAAATGCCCCAGCATTTT
CDR3aa: CATSDQMPQHF
v_gene: TRBV24-1
d_gene: .
abundance: .
j_gene: TRBJ1-5

CDR3nt: TGCAGCGCCGGGGCGTTCGGGGAGACCCAGTACTTC
CDR3aa: CSAGAFGETQYF
v_gene: TRBV29-1
d_gene: .
abundance: few
j_gene: TRBJ2-5

CDR3nt: TGTGCCGTCAGTGAACGAATTAGCTATGGCTACACCTTC
CDR3aa: CAVSERISYGYTF
v_gene: TRBV10-3
d_gene: .
abundance: .
j_gene: TRBJ1-2

CDR3nt: TGCAGTGCCGAGACCCCCGGGTACAATGAGCAGTTCTTC
CDR3aa: CSAETPGYNEQFF
v_gene: TRBV20-1
d_gene: .
abundance: few
j_gene: TRBJ2-1

CDR3nt: TGTGCCAGCAGTACGGGACAGGGGGCGCTCGGTGAAAAACTGTTTTTT
CDR3aa: CASSTGQGALGEKLFF
v_gene: TRBV28
d_gene: TRBD1
abundance: few
j_gene: TRBJ1-4